This T cell receptor beta chain was captured by sequencing in a study of cytomegalovirus exposure and HLA in healthy donors. Findings and limits, study-wide: CMV antigen specificity of a few CMV-associated chains was confirmed in vitro. The authors judged a highly shared variant cluster likely a sequencing artifact. A later analysis linked a missense DCLRE1C variant to TCR beta V- and J-gene trimming. There were 150 or so TCR beta chains listed as cytomegalovirus-associated.

V was trimmed by 9 bases and J by 6 bases, leaving 12 bases between them. This CDR3 is built from 13 residues. Germline CDR1 is LNHNV and CDR2 is YYDKDF (reference sequence). Researchers ran the PCR with 60 Vbeta and 13 Jbeta primers. TCRdb keeps only in-frame clones here, not all; method: immunoSEQ multiplex PCR. The sample lists around 94,000 clones, 60% to 85% seen once, with approximately 5% in the top ten. Concerning this clone itself: No antigen is known for it.

The clonotype originates from a woman aged 40 to 50 in good health and CMV-seronegative. This chain links TRBV15 with TRBJ1-6; TRBD1 is a possible D gene (6 bases). Sequencing was done on a sample of PBMCs. This chain's CDR3 is CATADRSNSPLHF. The CDR3 DNA is TGTGCCACAGCGGACAGATCTAATTCACCCCTCCACTTT.